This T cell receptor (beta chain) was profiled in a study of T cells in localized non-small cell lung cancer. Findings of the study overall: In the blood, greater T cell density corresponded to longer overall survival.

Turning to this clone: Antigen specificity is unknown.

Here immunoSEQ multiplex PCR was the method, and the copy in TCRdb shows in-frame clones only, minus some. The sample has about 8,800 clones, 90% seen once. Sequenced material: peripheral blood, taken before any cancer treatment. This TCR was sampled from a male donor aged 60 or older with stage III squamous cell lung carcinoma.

For the CDR3, the DNA is TGTGCCAGCAGCTTAGGGTTGGTAGCCCCCAATGAGCAGTTCTTC. This sequence encodes CASSLGLVAPNEQFF. The chain has TRBV7-9 and TRBJ2-1; D is unclear. Germline-derived CDR1 and CDR2 are SEHNR and FQNEAQ (reference sequence). Trimming took 1 base from V and 6 from J, leaving 13 bases between them. The CDR3 covers 15 residues.